This TCR beta chain derives from a study of blood T cell repertoires in COVID-19. Using immunoSEQ multiplex PCR, the repertoire was profiled, and TCRdb retains in-frame clones only, with some absent. Of around 200,000 clones listed, roughly nine tenths are singletons. Membership in each cohort depended on participant-reported clinical history. The sample taken for sequencing was PBMCs or T cells enriched from blood (not recorded which). The receptor comes from a woman aged 35 to 49 with acute COVID-19.

The CDR3 DNA reads TGTGCCAGTAGTATAGATCGGGTTGACAGCTCCTACGAGCAGTACTTC. Encoded protein: CASSIDRVDSSYEQYF. The chain employs TRBV19 and TRBJ2-7; possible D gene TRBD1, 5 bases. The germline V gene has CDR1 LNHDA and CDR2 SQIVND (reference sequence). V gave up 0 bases and J gave up 0 bases, with 12 bases separating them. The CDR3 has 16 residues.